This T cell receptor (beta chain) was found in a study of blood T cell repertoires in COVID-19 (dated by TCRdb to 2020 to 2022). About the investigation overall: Collaborator samples came from the United States, Italy and Spain and covered acute and convalescent phases of COVID-19. Where available, HLA class I and class II types were obtained from metadata supplied by the sample provider rather than from assay-based typing. Sample metadata almost always included a de-identified subject ID, COVID-19 status, age in years and sex. The repertoires were made available in a free public database intended to serve as a resource for research on the immune response to SARS-CoV-2. The samples were drawn from the first 160 participants of the ongoing ImmuneRACE study and from 950 to 1,500 subjects provided by 6 global collaborators. The prospective study material was composed of cDNA or gDNA derived from T cells, B-cell-depleted T cells, or PBMCs. The dataset comprised deeply sampled blood TCRbeta repertoires from subjects exposed to, actively infected with, or recovered from COVID-19.

The full study reports these points: How much clinical and demographic metadata was included differed by source and by participant, and the metadata was provided uncurated.

At one collaborating source in Seattle, patients were enrolled during active infection and were followed longitudinally through the course of disease. Whole blood was collected in K2EDTA tubes by collaborating institutions according to the institutions' own protocols. For TCRbeta analysis, collaborator samples were shipped as frozen whole blood, as isolated PBMCs, or as DNA extracted from either sample type. TCRbeta CDR3 regions were amplified from genomic DNA using the immunoSEQ Assay, a bias-controlled multiplex PCR. The study's processing was this. Within the assay, amplification of reference gene primers was used to estimate how many nucleated cells each sample contained. To quantify the absolute abundance of each unique TCRbeta CDR3 rearrangement, sequence reads were collapsed and filtered. For each sample, productive Simpson clonality was calculated by taking the square root of Simpson's diversity index across productive rearrangements. Entries here come from immuneACCESS through TCRdb and include only in-frame sequences with V and J called. Some clones fail to appear in such tables; in the studies checked, an unresolved V gene covers under half of the shortfall, and the cause of the remainder is unknown. V, J and clone size were drawn from that table, and D and trimming were deduced from the DNA. In all, the sample holds 400,000 or so clones, and about 87% of those were seen once. The ten most abundant clones make up roughly 0.84% of the sample.

Concerning this clone: Its cognate antigen has yet to be identified. No much larger clone is present one base from it, and per-base qualities are unavailable.

V trim: 7 bases; J trim: 0 bases; unmatched bases: 8. The CDR3 runs 16 residues from the cysteine to the phenylalanine. Only the CDR3 DNA stays, 48 bases, in frame from base 1. Looking up the germline V gene yields CDR1 SNHLY and CDR2 FYNNEI. The TCR was taken from a man aged 18 to 30 with COVID-19, enrolled during active disease. The chain joins TRBV2 to TRBJ2-3; the junction holds 9 bases that match TRBD2. Sequences were obtained from peripheral blood. The CDR3 here reads CASTPSSGASTDTQYF. The bases read TGTGCCAGCACACCATCTAGCGGGGCTAGCACAGATACGCAGTATTTT.